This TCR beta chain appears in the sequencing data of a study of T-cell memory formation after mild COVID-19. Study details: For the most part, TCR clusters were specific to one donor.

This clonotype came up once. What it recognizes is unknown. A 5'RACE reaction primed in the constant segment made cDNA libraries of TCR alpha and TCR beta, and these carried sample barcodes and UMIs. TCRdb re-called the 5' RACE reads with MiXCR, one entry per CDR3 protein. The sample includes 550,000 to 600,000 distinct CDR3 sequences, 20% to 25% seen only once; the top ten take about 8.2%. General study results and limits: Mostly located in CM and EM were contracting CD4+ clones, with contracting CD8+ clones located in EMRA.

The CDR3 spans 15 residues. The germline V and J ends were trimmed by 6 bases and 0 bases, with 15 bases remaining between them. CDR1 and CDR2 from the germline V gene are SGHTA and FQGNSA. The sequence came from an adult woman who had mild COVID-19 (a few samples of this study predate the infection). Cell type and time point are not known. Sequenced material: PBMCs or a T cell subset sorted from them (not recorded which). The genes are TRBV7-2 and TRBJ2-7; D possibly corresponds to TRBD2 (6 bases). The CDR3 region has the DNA TGTGCCAGCAGGCGGCAAAGCGGGCCCTCCTACGAGCAGTACTTC. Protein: CASRRQSGPSYEQYF.